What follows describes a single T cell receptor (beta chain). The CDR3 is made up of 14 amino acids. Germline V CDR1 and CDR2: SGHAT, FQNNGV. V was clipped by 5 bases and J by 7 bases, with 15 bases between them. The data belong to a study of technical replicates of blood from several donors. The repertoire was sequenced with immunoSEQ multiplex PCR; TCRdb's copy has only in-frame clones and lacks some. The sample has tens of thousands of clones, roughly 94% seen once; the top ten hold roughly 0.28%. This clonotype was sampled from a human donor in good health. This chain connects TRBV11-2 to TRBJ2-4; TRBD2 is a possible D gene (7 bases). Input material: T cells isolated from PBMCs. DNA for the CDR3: TGTGCCAGCAGCACCCAGTCGGGGGGCAACATTCAGTACTTC. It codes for CASSTQSGGNIQYF. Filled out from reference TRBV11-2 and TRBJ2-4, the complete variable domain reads EAGVAQSPRYKIIEKRQSVAFWCNPISGHATLYWYQQILGQGPKLLIQFQNNGVVDDSQLPKDRFSAERLKGVDSTLKIQPAKLEDSAVYLCASSTQSGGNIQYFGAGTRLSVL.